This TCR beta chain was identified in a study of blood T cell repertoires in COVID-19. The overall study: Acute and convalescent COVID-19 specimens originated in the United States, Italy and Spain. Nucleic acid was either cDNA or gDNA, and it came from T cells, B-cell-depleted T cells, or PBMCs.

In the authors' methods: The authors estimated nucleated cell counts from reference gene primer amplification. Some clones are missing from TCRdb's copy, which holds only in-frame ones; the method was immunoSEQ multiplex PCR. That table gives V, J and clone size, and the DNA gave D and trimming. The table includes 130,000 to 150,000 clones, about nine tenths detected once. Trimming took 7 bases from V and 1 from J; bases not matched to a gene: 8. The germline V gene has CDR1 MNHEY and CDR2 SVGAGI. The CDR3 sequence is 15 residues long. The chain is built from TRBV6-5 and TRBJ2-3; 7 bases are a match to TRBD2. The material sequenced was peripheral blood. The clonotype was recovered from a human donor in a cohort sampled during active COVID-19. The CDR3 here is CASKGLRVGTDTQYF. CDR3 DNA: TGTGCCAGCAAGGGACTACGAGTAGGCACAGATACGCAGTATTTT.